This entry concerns a single T cell receptor (beta chain). Its antigen remains unknown. V trimming: 8 bases; J trimming: 0 bases; junction bases outside the gene matches: 11. The germline V gene has CDR1 MNHEY and CDR2 SVGEGT. CDR3 length: 17 amino acids. Quantitative barcoded 5'-RACE was used to prepare TCR beta libraries. TCRdb reprocessed the 5' RACE reads via MiXCR and lists one record per CDR3 protein. The sample shows approximately 400,000 distinct CDR3 sequences, roughly 17% of them seen only once. These data come from a study of CD8 T cells in ankylosing spondylitis. Study outcomes and limitations: A TCR beta motif of fewer than ten highly homologous variants seemed to mark ankylosing spondylitis blood. According to the report, clones linked to the disease were significantly enriched in matched synovial fluid samples taken from ankylosing spondylitis patients.

Source material: blood, either unsorted or a sorted T cell fraction (not recorded which). The rearrangement links TRBV6-2 or TRBV6-3 to TRBJ2-1; 9 positions match TRBD2. The receptor's source is a male donor with ankylosing spondylitis. CDR3 nucleotide sequence: TGTGCCAGCCGGGGACTAGCCGATCCCAGCTCCTACAATGAGCAGTTCTTC. It encodes CASRGLADPSSYNEQFF.